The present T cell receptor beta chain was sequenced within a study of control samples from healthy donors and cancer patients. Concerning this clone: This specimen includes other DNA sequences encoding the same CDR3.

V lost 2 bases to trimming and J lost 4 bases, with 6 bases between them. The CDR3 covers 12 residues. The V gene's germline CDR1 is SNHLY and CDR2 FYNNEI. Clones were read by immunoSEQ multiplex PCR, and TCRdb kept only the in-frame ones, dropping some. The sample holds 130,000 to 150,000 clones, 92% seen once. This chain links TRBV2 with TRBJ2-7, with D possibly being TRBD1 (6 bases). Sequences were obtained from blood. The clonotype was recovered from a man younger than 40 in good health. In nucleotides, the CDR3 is TGTGCCAGCAGTGAACAGGGGTACGAGCAGTACTTC. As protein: CASSEQGYEQYF. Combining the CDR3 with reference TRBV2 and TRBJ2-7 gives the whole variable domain EPEVTQTPSHQVTQMGQEVILRCVPISNHLYFYWYRQILGQKVEFLVSFYNNEISEKSEIFDDQFSVERPDGSNFTLKIRSTKLEDSAMYFCASSEQGYEQYFGPGTRLTVT.